Listed here are 7 T cell receptor beta chains from one sample, sequenced in a study of CD8 T cells in ankylosing spondylitis. No antigen has been assigned to these receptors. Study outcomes and limitations: Eight or nine highly homologous variants formed a TCR beta motif that appeared characteristic of ankylosing spondylitis blood.

From the 5' RACE reads, TCRdb called clonotypes with MiXCR, one entry per CDR3 protein. The table lists about 510,000 distinct CDR3 sequences, roughly 5.3% of them singletons. The specimen sequenced was blood, either unsorted or a sorted T cell fraction (not recorded which). Receptors were obtained from a male donor with ankylosing spondylitis.

The rearrangement joins TRBV7-2 to TRBJ1-2; D gene ambiguous. V gave up 2 bases and J gave up 5 bases, with 18 bases separating them. Germline CDR1 reads SGHTA; CDR2 reads FQGNSA. This CDR3 spans 16 amino acids. CDR3 bases: TGTGCCAGCAGCTTAAGGTTTACGGGGAGCGGATATGGCTACACCTTC. Protein sequence: CASSLRFTGSGYGYTF.

This clonotype was seen at least ten times. V usage is TRBV25-1 and J usage is TRBJ1-2; 7 nucleotides match TRBD1. The V segment lost 8 bases and the J segment 5 bases; nucleotides outside the gene matches: 5. The length of the CDR3 is 12 residues. The germline gives CDR1 MGHDK, CDR2 SYGVNS. CDR3 amino acids: CASRQGWYGYTF. For the CDR3, the DNA is TGTGCCAGCCGACAGGGTTGGTATGGCTACACCTTC.

Ten or more counts support this clonotype. This chain uses TRBV29-1 with TRBJ2-7; 7 bases match TRBD2. CDR1 is SQVTM, CDR2 ANQGSEA, per germline. With V trimmed by 4 bases and J by 0 bases, 3 bases remained unmatched. The CDR3 contains 13 residues. CDR3 in amino acids: CSVAGTTSYEQYF. CDR3 sequence (DNA): TGCAGCGTTGCCGGGACTACCTCCTACGAGCAGTACTTC.

This clonotype was counted at least ten times. The chain uses TRBV7-2 and TRBJ2-7; no clear D gene. V gave up 4 bases and J gave up 6 bases, with 4 bases separating them. The CDR3 has 10 residues. The germline V gene has CDR1 SGHTA and CDR2 FQGNSA. The CDR3 reads CASSSIEQYF. The CDR3 nucleotides read TGTGCCAGCAGCTCCATCGAGCAGTACTTC.

This clonotype was picked up many times. The V and J genes are TRBV29-1 and TRBJ2-5; 11 bases match TRBD2. V lost 4 bases to trimming and J lost 4 bases; unmatched junction nucleotides: 5. From germline, CDR1 is SQVTM and CDR2 ANQGSEA. The CDR3 is made up of 14 amino acids. The CDR3 coding sequence is TGCAGCGTTGCCGAACTAGCGGGAGTAGAGACCCAGTACTTC. Translation: CSVAELAGVETQYF. Based on the CDR3 plus reference TRBV29-1 and TRBJ2-5, the full variable domain is SAVISQKPSRDICQRGTSLTIQCQVDSQVTMMFWYRQQPGQSLTLIATANQGSEATYESGFVIDKFPISRPNLTFSTLTVSNMSPEDSSIYLCSVAELAGVETQYFGPGTRLLVL.

This clonotype was seen many times. The chain uses TRBV7-9 and TRBJ2-3; 7 bases are shared with TRBD2. The CDR3 contains 15 residues. The V and J ends lost 0 bases and 1 base, in that order; junction bases with no gene match: 1. The germline V gene encodes CDR1 SEHNR and CDR2 FQNEAQ (reference sequence). CDR3 DNA sequence: TGTGCCAGCAGCTTAGCCCGGGAGGGCACAGATACGCAGTATTTT. Translating gives CASSLAREGTDTQYF.

This clonotype turned up a few times. The V gene is TRBV7-9, the J gene TRBJ2-7, with 8 bases that match TRBD1. The CDR3 runs 14 residues. Germline V gene sequence: CDR1 SEHNR, CDR2 FQNEAQ (reference sequence). The J segment lost 3 bases and the V segment lost 0 bases, leaving 1 base of the junction unmatched. The chain's CDR3 is CASSLADRGYEQYF. CDR3 DNA sequence: TGTGCCAGCAGCTTAGCCGACAGGGGCTACGAGCAGTACTTC.